This T cell receptor (beta chain) derives from a study of CD8 T cells in ankylosing spondylitis. Study-wide findings and caveats: Previous work reported some of these motif variants in the synovial fluid and blood of reactive arthritis. Reports say disease-linked clones showed up significantly more in matched ankylosing spondylitis synovial fluid.

TCRdb re-called the 5' RACE reads through MiXCR, storing one row per CDR3 protein. The repertoire consists of 30,000 to 45,000 distinct CDR3 sequences, with 2.5% to 3.5% occurring once and the leading ten covering 2.5% to 3%. This clonotype was detected many times. Its antigen is unidentified. After removal of 6 bases from V and 1 base from J, the junction contained 6 bases not matched to a gene. In germline, CDR1 is SGDLS, CDR2 YYNGEE. The CDR3 covers 15 residues. V usage is TRBV9 and J usage is TRBJ2-2, with 7 bases aligning to TRBD2. Specimen: blood, either unsorted or a sorted T cell fraction (not recorded which). This receptor was obtained from a male donor with ankylosing spondylitis or in good health (not recorded which). For the CDR3, the DNA is TGTGCCAGCACTGGCCTAGCGGAGAACACCGGGGAGCTGTTTTTT. This codes for CASTGLAENTGELFF.